A selection of T cell receptor beta chains follows, all from one sample in a study of blood T cells in healthy people across ages. TCRdb re-derived calls from the 5' RACE reads in MiXCR, one entry per CDR3 protein. This sample has around 1.7 million distinct CDR3 sequences, with approximately 28% found just once. The sample was blood. The source is a woman in her 30s in good health. Both conserved end residues are part of each CDR3. D genes are given only for firm matches. Not every row has a clone size; where given, it reads once, few, many or a size class.

V gene	D gene	J gene	clone size	CDR3 DNA	CDR3 protein
TRBV7-2	TRBD2	TRBJ2-1	few	TGTGCCAGCAGCCGACTAGCCTCCAATGAGCAGTTCTTC	CASSRLASNEQFF
TRBV5-5	TRBD1	TRBJ1-6	once	TGTGCCAGCAGCCTACACGACAGGGCCTCGGGTTCACCCCTCCACTTT	CASSLHDRASGSPLHF
TRBV29-1	.	TRBJ1-2	.	TGCAGCGCTGAAGACGCACTGGGCTTTGATGGCTACACCTTC	CSAEDALGFDGYTF
TRBV7-9	.	TRBJ2-7	few	TGTGCCAGCAGCTCCAGGGGAGGTGGGGCGATTACCTACGAGCAGTACTTC	CASSSRGGGAITYEQYF
TRBV20-1	.	TRBJ2-3	few	TGCAGTGCTAGAGTACAGCCTACAGATACGCAGTATTTT	CSARVQPTDTQYF
TRBV5-6	TRBD1	TRBJ2-4	few	TGTGCCAGCAGCAAGACAGGGGCCCTAGCCAAAAACATTCAGTACTTC	CASSKTGALAKNIQYF
TRBV7-2	TRBD2	TRBJ2-7	.	TGTGCCAGCAGCTTAGCCAGCGGGATGGGCAATGAGCAGTACTTC	CASSLASGMGNEQYF
TRBV7-3	.	TRBJ2-7	many	TGTGCCAGCAGCTCCGGACAGTTCTACGAGCAGTACTTC	CASSSGQFYEQYF
TRBV3-1	TRBD2	TRBJ2-5	.	TGTGCCAGCAGCCAGTCGATGACTAGCTCTTTGGAGACCCAGTACTTC	CASSQSMTSSLETQYF
TRBV10-2	TRBD2	TRBJ2-3	.	TGCGCCAGCAGTGACCTGACTAGCGGGGGTTTCCTCACAGATACGCAGTATTTT	CASSDLTSGGFLTDTQYF
TRBV6-2/TRBV6-3	.	TRBJ2-7	once	TGTACCAGCAGTTACTCGGCAGTTTCCTACGAGCAGTACTTC	CTSSYSAVSYEQYF
TRBV20-1	TRBD2	TRBJ2-7	many	TGCAGTGCGGCCGGGGGGGCGAGGGGCGAGCAGTACTTC	CSAAGGARGEQYF
TRBV6-6	.	TRBJ1-5	.	TGTGCCAGCAGTCCCTCGAGGACTAATCAGCCCCAGCATTTT	CASSPSRTNQPQHF
TRBV5-6	.	TRBJ2-7	.	TGTGCCAGCAGCTTGATGAGGGCCTACGAGCAGTACTTC	CASSLMRAYEQYF
TRBV5-1	.	TRBJ1-3	.	TGCGCCAGCAGCTTGGTCGGGGGACCGGAGGGAAACACCATATATTTT	CASSLVGGPEGNTIYF
TRBV4-2	.	TRBJ2-5	few	TGTGCCAGCAGCCAAGAGGGATGGGGGACTTTTGCGACCCAGTACTTC	CASSQEGWGTFATQYF
TRBV2	.	TRBJ2-5	.	TGTGCCAGCAGTGAAGTAAAAGAGACCCAGTACTTC	CASSEVKETQYF
TRBV20-1	.	TRBJ2-7	.	TGCAGTGCTAGATGGGAGGACGGCTACGAGCAGTACTTC	CSARWEDGYEQYF
TRBV5-5	TRBD2	TRBJ2-5	.	TGTGCCAGCAGCTTGATGCCTAGCGGGAGAGAGACCCAGTACTTC	CASSLMPSGRETQYF
TRBV10-3	TRBD2	TRBJ2-7	many	TGTGCCACAGCCCCCGGGCGGGAGACGGCCGAGCAGTACTTC	CATAPGRETAEQYF
TRBV6-6	TRBD1	TRBJ2-7	.	TGTGCCAGCAGTTACATCGGACAGGGTTCCTACGAGCAGTACTTC	CASSYIGQGSYEQYF
TRBV5-5	.	TRBJ2-6	few	TGTGCCAGCAGCTTGGAAGGGGGTTATATCTCTGGGGCCAACGTCCTGACTTTC	CASSLEGGYISGANVLTF
TRBV28	.	TRBJ1-6	.	TGTGCCAGCAGCCTATGGGGGGGTTACTCACCCCTCCACTTT	CASSLWGGYSPLHF
TRBV10-1	.	TRBJ2-7	few	TGCGCCAGCAGTGAGTCCGGGACAAAGGTAACCTACGAGCAGTACTTC	CASSESGTKVTYEQYF
TRBV7-2	TRBD2	TRBJ2-7	.	TGTGCCAGCAGCTTAGGGACTAGCGGGGGGGTTTACGAGCAGTACTTC	CASSLGTSGGVYEQYF
TRBV2	.	TRBJ1-1	.	TGTGCCAGCAGTGCAGACAGGACGAACACTGAAGCTTTCTTT	CASSADRTNTEAFF
TRBV7-9	TRBD2	TRBJ2-3	.	TGTGCCAGCAGCTTAAGGACTAGCAGGAGCACAGATACGCAGTATTTT	CASSLRTSRSTDTQYF
TRBV5-1	.	TRBJ1-6	.	TGCGCCAGTACTTTGACAGTTACCGATAATTCACCCCTCCACTTT	CASTLTVTDNSPLHF
TRBV5-1	.	TRBJ2-2	.	TGCGCCAGCAGCAGGACAGTATTCACCGGGGAGCTGTTTTTT	CASSRTVFTGELFF
TRBV30	TRBD1	TRBJ2-7	few	TGTGCCTGGAGTCAGAACAGGGGCGCCTACGAGCAGTACTTC	CAWSQNRGAYEQYF
TRBV9	.	TRBJ1-2	few	TGTGCCAGCAGCGTAGCTACCTCAGGGAGGTATGGCTACACCTTC	CASSVATSGRYGYTF
TRBV20-1	TRBD2	TRBJ2-5	few	TGCAGTGCTAGGAATCTAGCGGGGGGGCGAGGAGAGACCCAGTACTTC	CSARNLAGGRGETQYF
TRBV12-3/TRBV12-4	.	TRBJ2-1	few	TGTGCCAGCAGACGCGGCGGGGACAATGAGCAGTTCTTC	CASRRGGDNEQFF
TRBV2	.	TRBJ2-5	many	TGTGCCAGCAGTGAAGACAGGGTAGAGACCCAGTACTTC	CASSEDRVETQYF
TRBV4-2	TRBD2	TRBJ2-2	few	TGTGCCAGCAGCTATCAAAACGGGAGGGATCCCGGGGAGCTGTTTTTT	CASSYQNGRDPGELFF
TRBV21-1	.	TRBJ2-1	.	TGTGCCAGCAGCATACGAGGGACTAGCCCCGGGGATGAGCAGTTCTTC	CASSIRGTSPGDEQFF
TRBV21-1	.	TRBJ2-1	few	TGTGCCAGCGGCCTACGAACTTGCAATGAGCAGTTCTTC	CASGLRTCNEQFF
TRBV5-1	.	TRBJ1-4	few	TGCGCCAGCAGCTTGGGGCCAGAAGAAAAACTGTTTTTT	CASSLGPEEKLFF
TRBV5-1	TRBD2	TRBJ2-3	.	TGCGCCAGCGGCCTTGCCGGGACTAGCCATACGCAGTATTTT	CASGLAGTSHTQYF
TRBV4-3	TRBD2	TRBJ2-2	few	TGCGCCAGCAGCCAAGAAGGAGGGAGGGGTACCGGGGAGCTGTTTTTT	CASSQEGGRGTGELFF
TRBV10-3	.	TRBJ1-5	.	TGTGCCATCAGTGTGGAAGGGAATCAGCCCCAGCATTTT	CAISVEGNQPQHF
TRBV15	.	TRBJ2-6	.	TGTGCCACCAGTAGAGCATCCTCTGGGACCAACGTCCTGACTTTC	CATSRASSGTNVLTF
TRBV5-1	TRBD1	TRBJ2-5	many	TGCGCCAGCAGCCCGGGACAGGGCTCGGGCACCCAGTACTTC	CASSPGQGSGTQYF
TRBV12-3/TRBV12-4	.	TRBJ2-1	.	TGTGCCAGCGGGGCCCAAAGTTACAATGAGCAGTTCTTC	CASGAQSYNEQFF
TRBV14	TRBD1	TRBJ2-7	.	TGTGCCAGCAGCCATTTGGGACAGGGGACCTACGAGCAGTACTTC	CASSHLGQGTYEQYF
TRBV12-3/TRBV12-4	TRBD1	TRBJ2-7	many	TGTGCCAGCAGTCCTCTTCCCGGGACAGGAGGCTCCTACGAGCAGTACTTC	CASSPLPGTGGSYEQYF
TRBV12-3/TRBV12-4	.	TRBJ2-5	.	TGTGCCAGCACTGCCCAAGGAGCCTCAGAGACCCAGTACTTC	CASTAQGASETQYF
TRBV12-5	.	TRBJ2-5	.	TGTGCTAGTGGTTTGGGGTCGGGTACGGGAGAGACCCAGTACTTC	CASGLGSGTGETQYF